Listed below are T cell receptor beta chains from one sample, sequenced in a study of regulatory T cells in long-lasting Graves disease. TCRdb ran MiXCR on the multiplex PCR reads and lists one entry per CDR3 protein. The table lists under 350,000 distinct CDR3 sequences, around 20% of them singletons. The material sequenced was peripheral blood mononuclear cells (PBMCs), taken when the disease was refractory, from a patient treated with antithyroid drugs. The receptors derive from a female donor with Graves disease. CDR3s include the opening cysteine and the closing phenylalanine or tryptophan. D genes are given only for firm matches. Size tells how often a clone was seen (once, few, many) or the class of an expanded clone, and some rows leave it out.

V: TRBV6-1
D: -
size: -
J: TRBJ2-2
DNA: TGTGCCAGCAACGAGGGCCCGGGATGGGACACCGGGGAGCTGTTTTTT
CDR3: CASNEGPGWDTGELFF

V: TRBV19
D: -
size: -
J: TRBJ2-7
DNA: TGTTCCACCAGGTTGGAATCCTACGAGCAGTACTTC
CDR3: CSTRLESYEQYF

V: TRBV7-2
D: -
size: -
J: TRBJ1-3
DNA: TGTGCCAGCAGCTTCGCCATATATTTT
CDR3: CASSFAIYF

V: TRBV28
D: -
size: many
J: TRBJ1-1
DNA: TGTGCCAGCAGTTTAGCTCAGGGTGCTTTCTTT
CDR3: CASSLAQGAFF

V: TRBV11-2
D: -
size: few
J: TRBJ2-1
DNA: TGTGCCAGCAGCTTAGGTTCGGTGACAGACAATGAGCAGTTCTTC
CDR3: CASSLGSVTDNEQFF

V: TRBV6-5
D: -
size: many
J: TRBJ1-1
DNA: TGTGCCAGCAGTTACTCTAGTGGGACAATCATGAACACTGAAGCTTTCTTT
CDR3: CASSYSSGTIMNTEAFF

V: TRBV10-3
D: -
size: -
J: TRBJ2-2
DNA: TGTGCCATCAGTCCGTCACTAGCGAACACCGGGGAGCTGTTTTTT
CDR3: CAISPSLANTGELFF

V: TRBV6-2/TRBV6-3
D: TRBD1
size: many
J: TRBJ2-5
DNA: TGTGCCAGCAGTCCCGGGACAGGGTTCCTCGAAAAGACCCAGTACTTC
CDR3: CASSPGTGFLEKTQYF

V: TRBV6-5
D: -
size: -
J: TRBJ2-3
DNA: TGTGCCAGCAGTTACTCGTTCGGTACGCAGTATTTT
CDR3: CASSYSFGTQYF

V: TRBV19
D: -
size: -
J: TRBJ1-5
DNA: TGTGCCAGTAGTATAGAGGCCGGGAGCAGCCCTCAGCCCCAGCATTTT
CDR3: CASSIEAGSSPQPQHF

V: TRBV7-9
D: -
size: few
J: TRBJ2-5
DNA: TGTGCCAGCAGCTTAGTGGCCAGGGGAGAGACCCAGTACTTC
CDR3: CASSLVARGETQYF

V: TRBV25-1
D: -
size: -
J: TRBJ2-1
DNA: TGTGCCAGCAGTGGAGCGCAGTGGGGGGTGTTGTTCTTC
CDR3: CASSGAQWGVLFF

V: TRBV28
D: TRBD1
size: -
J: TRBJ1-5
DNA: TGTGCCAGCAGACAACAGGGGGTTGGGCAGCCCCAGCATTTT
CDR3: CASRQQGVGQPQHF

V: TRBV7-3
D: -
size: -
J: TRBJ2-7
DNA: TGTGCCAGCAGCTTAATCAGGGACCACGAGCAGTACTTC
CDR3: CASSLIRDHEQYF

V: TRBV6-9
D: -
size: few
J: TRBJ1-1
DNA: TGTGCCAGCAGTTACTCGAAACAGTTTAACACTGAAGCTTTCTTT
CDR3: CASSYSKQFNTEAFF

V: TRBV2
D: -
size: many
J: TRBJ2-2
DNA: TGTGCCAGCAGTGAAGCTTGGCAGAACACCGGGGAGCTGTTTTTT
CDR3: CASSEAWQNTGELFF

V: TRBV27
D: TRBD1
size: many
J: TRBJ1-1
DNA: TGTGCCAGCAGTTTAGACAGGGGCGGCACTGAAGCTTTCTTT
CDR3: CASSLDRGGTEAFF

V: TRBV20-1
D: TRBD2
size: -
J: TRBJ2-7
DNA: TGCAGTGCTAGAGATAAACTAGCGGTGTTCTCCTACGAGCAGTACTTC
CDR3: CSARDKLAVFSYEQYF

V: TRBV7-2
D: -
size: -
J: TRBJ1-4
DNA: TGTGCCAGCAGCTTAATGGAGATTGCAACTAATGAAAAACTGTTTTTT
CDR3: CASSLMEIATNEKLFF

V: TRBV7-3
D: TRBD2
size: -
J: TRBJ2-2
DNA: TGTGCCAGCCATACGGCTAGCGGGACTCGCACCGGGGAGCTGTTTTTT
CDR3: CASHTASGTRTGELFF

V: TRBV2
D: -
size: -
J: TRBJ1-3
DNA: TGTGCCAGCAGTGAATCAAGGAACACCATATATTTT
CDR3: CASSESRNTIYF

V: TRBV11-2
D: -
size: few
J: TRBJ2-2
DNA: TGTGCCAGCAGCTTAGTGGGCCTGGCCGGGCAGAACACCGGGGAGCTGTTTTTT
CDR3: CASSLVGLAGQNTGELFF

V: TRBV10-2
D: -
size: -
J: TRBJ1-1
DNA: TGCGCCAGCGGGACCCCGGACACTGAAGCTTTCTTT
CDR3: CASGTPDTEAFF

V: TRBV6-2/TRBV6-3
D: -
size: many
J: TRBJ1-5
DNA: TGTGCCAGCGGCGATAGCAATCAGCCCCAGCATTTT
CDR3: CASGDSNQPQHF

V: TRBV28
D: -
size: many
J: TRBJ2-5
DNA: TGTGCCAGCAGTTTATCCGGGGAAGGCGGAGAGACCCAGTACTTC
CDR3: CASSLSGEGGETQYF